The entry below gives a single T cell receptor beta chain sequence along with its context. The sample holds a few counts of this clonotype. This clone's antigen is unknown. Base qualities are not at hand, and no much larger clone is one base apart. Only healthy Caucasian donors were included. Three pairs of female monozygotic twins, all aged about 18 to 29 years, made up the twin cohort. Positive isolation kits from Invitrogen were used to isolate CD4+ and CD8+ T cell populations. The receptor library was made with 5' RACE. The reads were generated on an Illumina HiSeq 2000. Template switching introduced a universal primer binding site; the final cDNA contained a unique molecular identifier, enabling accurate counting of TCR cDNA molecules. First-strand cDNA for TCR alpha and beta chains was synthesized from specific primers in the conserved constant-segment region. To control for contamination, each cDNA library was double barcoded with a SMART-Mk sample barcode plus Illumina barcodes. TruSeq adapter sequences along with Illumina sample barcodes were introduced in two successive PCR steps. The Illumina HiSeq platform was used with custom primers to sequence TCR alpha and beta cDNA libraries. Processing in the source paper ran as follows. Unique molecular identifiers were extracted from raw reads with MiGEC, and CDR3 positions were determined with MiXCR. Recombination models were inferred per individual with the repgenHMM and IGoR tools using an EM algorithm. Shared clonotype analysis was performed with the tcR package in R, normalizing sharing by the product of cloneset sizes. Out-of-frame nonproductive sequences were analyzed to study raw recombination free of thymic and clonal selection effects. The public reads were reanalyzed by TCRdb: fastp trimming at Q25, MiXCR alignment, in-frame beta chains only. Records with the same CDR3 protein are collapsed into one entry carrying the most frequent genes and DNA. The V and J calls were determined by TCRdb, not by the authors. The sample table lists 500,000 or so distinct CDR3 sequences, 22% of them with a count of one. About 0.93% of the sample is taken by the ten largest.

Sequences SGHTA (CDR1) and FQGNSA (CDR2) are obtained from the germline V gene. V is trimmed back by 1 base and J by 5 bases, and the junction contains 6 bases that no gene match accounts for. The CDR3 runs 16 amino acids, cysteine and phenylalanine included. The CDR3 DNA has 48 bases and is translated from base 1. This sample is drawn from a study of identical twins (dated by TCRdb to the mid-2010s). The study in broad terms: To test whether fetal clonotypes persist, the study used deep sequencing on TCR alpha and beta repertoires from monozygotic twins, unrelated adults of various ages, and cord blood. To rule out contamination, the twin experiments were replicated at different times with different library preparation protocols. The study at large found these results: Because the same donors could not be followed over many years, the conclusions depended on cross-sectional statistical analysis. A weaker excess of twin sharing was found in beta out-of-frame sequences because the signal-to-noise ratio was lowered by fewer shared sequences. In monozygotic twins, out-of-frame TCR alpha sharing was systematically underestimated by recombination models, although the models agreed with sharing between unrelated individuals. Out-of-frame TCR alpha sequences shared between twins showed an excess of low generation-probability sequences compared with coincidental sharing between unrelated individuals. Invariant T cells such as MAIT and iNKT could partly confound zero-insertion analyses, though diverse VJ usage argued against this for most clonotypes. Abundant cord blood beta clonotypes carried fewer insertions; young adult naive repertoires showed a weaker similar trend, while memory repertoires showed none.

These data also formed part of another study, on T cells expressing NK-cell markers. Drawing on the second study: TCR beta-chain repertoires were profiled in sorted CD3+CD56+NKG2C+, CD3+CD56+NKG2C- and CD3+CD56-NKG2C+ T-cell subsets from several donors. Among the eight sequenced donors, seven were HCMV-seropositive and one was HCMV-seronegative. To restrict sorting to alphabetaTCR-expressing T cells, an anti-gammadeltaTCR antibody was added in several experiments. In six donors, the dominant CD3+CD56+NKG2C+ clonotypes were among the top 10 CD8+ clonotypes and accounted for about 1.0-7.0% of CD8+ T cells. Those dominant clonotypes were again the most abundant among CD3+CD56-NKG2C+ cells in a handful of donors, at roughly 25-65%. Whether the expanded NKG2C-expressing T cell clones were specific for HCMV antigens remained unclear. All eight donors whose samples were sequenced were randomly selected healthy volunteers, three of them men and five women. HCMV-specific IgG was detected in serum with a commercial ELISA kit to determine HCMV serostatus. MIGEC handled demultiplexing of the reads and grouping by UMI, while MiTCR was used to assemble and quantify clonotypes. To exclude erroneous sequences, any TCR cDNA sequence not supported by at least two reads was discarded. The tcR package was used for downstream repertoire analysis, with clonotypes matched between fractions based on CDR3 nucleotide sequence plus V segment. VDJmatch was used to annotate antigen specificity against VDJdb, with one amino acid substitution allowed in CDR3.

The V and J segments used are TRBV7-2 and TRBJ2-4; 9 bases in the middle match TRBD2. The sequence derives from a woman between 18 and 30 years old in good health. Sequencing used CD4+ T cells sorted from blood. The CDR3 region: CASSLGLAGTQNIQYF. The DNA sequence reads TGTGCCAGCAGCTTAGGGCTAGCGGGAACTCAAAACATTCAGTACTTC.